This T cell receptor beta chain was captured by sequencing in a study of human T cells and chemical hapten exposure (dated by TCRdb to 2020 to 2022). Some background on the complete study: For sensitization, 2% DPC in acetone was applied to a roughly 2 cm by roughly 2 cm area of upper inner arm skin. The mostly female patient cohort included alopecia areata with under or over 50% scalp involvement, alopecia totalis and alopecia universalis. Blood was sampled from patients pre-sensitization (week 0) and at 2, 6 and about 24 weeks after DPC sensitization. Patch testing on the upper back used Finn chambers containing 0.01% DPC, with scoring done after 6 days according to International Contact Dermatitis Research Group standards. Weekly therapeutic DPC doses were additionally applied to the scalp of patients throughout the approximately 25-week study period. Libraries were pooled for sequencing, and variation in per-sample TCR yields was attributed mainly to small differences in library volumes within the pool. About 28 alopecia patients gave blood for TCR sequencing at one to four time points (pre-sensitization, 2, 6 and 24 weeks). The study tracked peripheral blood TCR repertoire changes in vivo during primary and secondary sensitization to the hapten diphenylcyclopropenone (DPC) in alopecia patients.

Library preparation employed RACE. Sequencing was performed on a NextSeq 500. Library preparation attached unique molecular identifiers to individual cDNA molecules for quantitative, reproducible TCR counting. From each blood RNA sample, both TCR alpha and TCR beta chains were sequenced. Processing in the source paper ran as follows. The median number of TCRs per sample was roughly 98,000, ranging from roughly 20,000 to 700,000. The Decombinator software suite was used to annotate the V, J and CDR3 of the TCR reads. To make PS versus PT1 abundance plots, every sample was subsampled to the same number of TCRs (28,000). TCRs were defined as expanded if absent before sensitization and observed at least eight times at the 2-week time point. Clones were called with MiXCR by TCRdb after fastp trimmed the public reads at Q25, and only in-frame beta chains were retained. Merged by CDR3 protein, the rows form single entries marked with the most common genes and DNA. TCRdb's processing, not the authors', yielded these V and J calls. The table for this sample lists 95,000 to 150,000 distinct CDR3 sequences; about 13% of them were counted only once. In total, the top ten clones hold roughly 0.92% of the sample.

CDR1 is given as DFQATT and CDR2 as SNEGSKA, both from the germline V gene (reference sequence). From the cysteine up to the phenylalanine, the CDR3 has a length of 13 residues. Only the CDR3 DNA stays, 39 bases, in frame from base 1. Cut back by 3 bases and 4 bases, the V and J ends lie 10 bases apart. General study outcomes and caveats: Significantly more large CDR3 similarity clusters were formed by expanded TCRs than by pre-sensitization or healthy control sets, consistent with antigen-driven responses. All patients had alopecia, a presumed autoimmune disease, so their immune response might differ from that of healthy individuals. DPC sensitization did not change the number of TCRs with a frequency above 1 in 1000, and there was no evidence of changes in global repertoire structure. After repeated subsampling, the strength of the expansion versus patch-test correlation and the threshold at which it became significant changed. The number of PT1 expanded TCRs positively correlated with patch test score, significant at thresholds 8, 16 and 32 but not 4.

The sample's time point label, decoded: patch test 1, 2 weeks after DPC sensitization. The treatment or condition tag for this specimen amounts to: therapeutic diphenylcyclopropenone sensitization with weekly scalp DPC. At every patch-test visit, the blood draw took place before the patch test was put on. To be eligible, patients had to be aged 18 to 70, diagnosed with alopecia and judged suitable for DPC therapy, while pregnant patients were excluded. Total RNA was extracted from unfractionated whole blood that had been collected in Tempus Blood RNA tubes. A remark on this clonotype: This clone's antigen is unknown. Base qualities are not at hand, and no much larger clone is one base apart.

The sequencing used whole blood, collected in connection with sensitization to the hapten diphenylcyclopropenone (DPC). The chain was built from TRBV20-1 and TRBJ2-1; the D gene is possibly TRBD1, with 5 bases matching. This sequence originates from a man aged 18 to 35 with alopecia areata. Some clones in this sample may be carry-over from other donors' samples. The nucleotides read TGCAGTGCTAGTAGGCAGGGATACAATGAGCAGTTCTTC. This encodes CSASRQGYNEQFF.